These 14 T cell receptor beta chains originate from one sample sequenced in a study of T cells in Graves' hyperthyroidism and ophthalmopathy. RNA transcripts gave rise to amplified TCR beta CDR3 regions. The HTBI primer set drove a first-round RT-PCR of the TCR CDR3. TCRdb independently ran MiXCR on the multiplex PCR reads; one entry per CDR3 protein. Of around 600,000 distinct CDR3 sequences in the sample, 15% to 20% were seen once. Sequenced material: blood. The receptors shown here come from a woman between 35 and 50 years old with Graves' ophthalmopathy.

The J gene is TRBJ2-1, the V gene TRBV4-1; the D is unclear. Trimming left V 3 bases short and J 4 bases short, with 13 bases between. This CDR3 comprises 15 residues. In germline, CDR1 is MGHRA, CDR2 YSYEKL. CDR3 amino acids: CASSHSGREYNEQFF. CDR3 in DNA: TGCGCCAGCAGCCATTCCGGACGAGAATACAATGAGCAGTTCTTC.

The chain couples TRBV2 to TRBJ1-2; D is perhaps TRBD1 (6 bases). V lost 6 bases to trimming and J lost 0 bases, with 8 bases between them. CDR1 SNHLY and CDR2 FYNNEI come from the germline V gene. The CDR3 loop spans 13 amino acids. Here the CDR3 DNA reads TGTGCCAGCAGCCAGGGGACTAACTATGGCTACACCTTC. Translation: CASSQGTNYGYTF.

This clonotype was picked up many times. This rearrangement joins TRBV18 to TRBJ1-3; 10 nucleotides line up with TRBD1. Germline-derived CDR1 and CDR2 are KGHSH and LQKENI. V shed 6 bases, J shed 7 bases, and the junction held 12 bases outside the gene matches. CDR3 length: 16 residues. For the CDR3, the DNA is TGTGCCAGCTCGGAATACGACAGGGGGCCTATGAACACCATATATTTT. It is translated as CASSEYDRGPMNTIYF.

This chain connects TRBV12-3 or TRBV12-4 to TRBJ2-1; D is ambiguous. The V gene lost 3 bases and the J gene lost 0 bases, with 12 bases spanning the gap. This CDR3 has 16 residues. CDR3 bases: TGTGCCAGCAGTTTGACTTGGGGTAGCTCCTACAATGAGCAGTTCTTC. It specifies CASSLTWGSSYNEQFF.

This clonotype was observed at least ten times. The V gene is TRBV28, the J gene TRBJ1-1, with D perhaps TRBD1 (5 bases). V lost 6 bases, J lost 2 bases, and 13 bases lay in between. The CDR3 contains 14 residues. CDR1 MDHEN and CDR2 SYDVKM come from the germline V gene. The chain's CDR3 is CASSLRVYNTEAFF. The CDR3 DNA sequence: TGTGCCAGCAGCCTCAGGGTTTATAACACTGAAGCTTTCTTT.

This clonotype was recorded at least ten times. The chain has TRBV20-1 and TRBJ1-1, with 8 bases fitting TRBD1. CDR1 and CDR2 (germline): DFQATT, SNEGSKA (reference sequence). V shed 3 bases, J shed 0 bases, and the junction held 9 bases outside the gene matches. The CDR3 consists of 16 residues. CDR3 DNA: TGCAGTGCTAGGGGACAGGTCCTTCACATGAACACTGAAGCTTTCTTT. It encodes CSARGQVLHMNTEAFF.

In its sample, this clonotype was seen many times. This chain links TRBV10-3 with TRBJ2-7, with D perhaps TRBD1 (5 bases). V was pared by 3 bases and J by 0 bases, with 9 bases between. CDR1 ENHRY and CDR2 SYGVKD come from the germline V gene. The CDR3 spans 14 residues. CDR3 in DNA: TGTGCCATCAGTGACCGACAGTTCTCCTACGAGCAGTACTTC. Translating gives CAISDRQFSYEQYF.

This chain uses TRBV24-1 with TRBJ2-7; D unclear. The germline CDR1 and CDR2 sequences are KGHDR and SFDVKD. V was pared by 3 bases and J by 0 bases, with 11 bases between. This CDR3 spans 15 amino acids. The CDR3 nucleotides are TGTGCCACCAGTGATCGGGCGGTTACCTCCTACGAGCAGTACTTC. Its translation is CATSDRAVTSYEQYF.

Worth noting for this clonotype: The germline gene is not matched at one end of the junction; a read error may be the cause. The chain is built from TRBV20-1 and TRBJ2-3; 13 bases match TRBD2. CDR3 size: 16 residues. The germline V gene encodes CDR1 DFQATT and CDR2 SNEGSKA (reference sequence). In DNA form, the CDR3 reads TGCAGTGCTACAGACAGACTAGCGGGGGGCACAGATACGCGGTATTTT. Translation: CSATDRLAGGTDTRYF.

This clonotype was seen only a few times. The chain carries TRBV20-1 and TRBJ2-1; D remains unclear. Between the trimmed V and J ends, which lost 6 bases and 0 bases, there was a span of 9 bases. The CDR3 totals 13 residues. The germline CDR1 and CDR2 sequences are DFQATT and SNEGSKA (reference sequence). This CDR3 reads CSARTASYNEQFF. CDR3 nucleotides: TGCAGTGCCCGAACAGCCTCCTACAATGAGCAGTTCTTC.

This clonotype was seen repeatedly, ten times or more. The CDR3 DNA sequence: TGTGCCAGCAGCCCGGGACTAGCTCTAACCGGCGGCTACGAGCAGTACTTC. This gives the protein CASSPGLALTGGYEQYF. This sequence joins TRBV7-2 and TRBJ2-7, with TRBD2 matching 9 bases. This CDR3 contains 17 residues. Germline V gives CDR1 SGHTA, CDR2 FQGNSA. The junction had 14 bases not matched to a gene; V was cut back by 5 bases and J by 3 bases.

The sample holds a few counts of this clonotype. The gene calls are TRBV4-1 and TRBJ2-4; no reliable D call. Trimming cost V 0 bases and J 13 bases, with 13 bases left between them. The CDR3 is made up of 13 amino acids. CDR1 is MGHRA, CDR2 YSYEKL, per germline. In DNA, the CDR3 is TGCGCCAGCAGCCAAGATGTAGGGTACCCACAGTACTTC. Translation gives CASSQDVGYPQYF.

This clonotype has a count of ten or more. The chain is built from TRBV5-8 and TRBJ2-2; 10 nucleotides match TRBD2. With V trimmed by 4 bases and J by 0 bases, 6 bases remained unmatched. The CDR3 consists of 17 residues. Germline values: CDR1 SGHTS, CDR2 YDEGEE. The CDR3 bases are TGTGCCAGCAGCCCCCCTGGACTAGCGGCGAACACCGGGGAGCTGTTTTTT. Amino acids: CASSPPGLAANTGELFF. Together with reference TRBV5-8 and TRBJ2-2, the CDR3 gives the full variable domain: EAGVTQSPTHLIKTRGQQATLRCSPISGHTSVYWYQQALGLGLQFLLWYDEGEERNRGNFPPRFSGRQFPNYSSELNVNALELEDSALYLCASSPPGLAANTGELFFGEGSRLTVL.

In its sample, this clonotype was seen many times. V usage is TRBV12-3 or TRBV12-4 and J usage is TRBJ2-1, with D perhaps matching TRBD2 (6 bases). This CDR3 has 16 amino acids. V was pared by 1 base and J by 6 bases, with 16 bases between. In nucleotides, the CDR3 is TGTGCCAGCAGTTTAGGTGAGCGGGCTAGGGGCAATGAGCAGTTCTTC. This encodes CASSLGERARGNEQFF.